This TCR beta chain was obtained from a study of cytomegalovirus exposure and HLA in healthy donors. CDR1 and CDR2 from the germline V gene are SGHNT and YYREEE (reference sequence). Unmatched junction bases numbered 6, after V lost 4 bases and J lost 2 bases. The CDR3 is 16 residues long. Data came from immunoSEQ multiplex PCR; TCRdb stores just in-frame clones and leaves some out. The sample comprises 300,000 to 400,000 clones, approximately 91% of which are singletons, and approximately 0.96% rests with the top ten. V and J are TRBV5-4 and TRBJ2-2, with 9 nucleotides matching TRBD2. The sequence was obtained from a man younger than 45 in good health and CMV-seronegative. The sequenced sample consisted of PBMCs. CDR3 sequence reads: CASSGRAGGNTGELFF. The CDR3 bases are TGTGCCAGCAGCGGCAGAGCGGGGGGTAACACCGGGGAGCTGTTTTTT.